This TCR beta chain was retrieved from a study of shared clonotypes between healthy human individuals. Sequenced by immunoSEQ multiplex PCR; TCRdb stores in-frame clones only, minus some. This sample has approximately 2,000,000 clones; under 95% occur once, and the top ten carry roughly 0.34%. In this sample, this clone turned up once. The sequencing input was naive CD4+ T cells from PBMCs. Subset given: CD45RA+ positively selected. The sequence derives from a man aged 18 to 29 in good health. Some clones in this sample may be carry-over from other donors' samples.

CDR3 bases: TGTGCCAGTAGTAGGTTGGCCGGAGGAAAACTGTTTTTT. Its translation: CASSRLAGGKLFF. The chain has TRBV19 and TRBJ1-4; D gene ambiguous. The V gene lost 4 bases and the J gene lost 10 bases, with 13 bases spanning the gap. Germline CDR1 and CDR2: LNHDA and SQIVND (reference sequence). The CDR3 runs to 13 residues.